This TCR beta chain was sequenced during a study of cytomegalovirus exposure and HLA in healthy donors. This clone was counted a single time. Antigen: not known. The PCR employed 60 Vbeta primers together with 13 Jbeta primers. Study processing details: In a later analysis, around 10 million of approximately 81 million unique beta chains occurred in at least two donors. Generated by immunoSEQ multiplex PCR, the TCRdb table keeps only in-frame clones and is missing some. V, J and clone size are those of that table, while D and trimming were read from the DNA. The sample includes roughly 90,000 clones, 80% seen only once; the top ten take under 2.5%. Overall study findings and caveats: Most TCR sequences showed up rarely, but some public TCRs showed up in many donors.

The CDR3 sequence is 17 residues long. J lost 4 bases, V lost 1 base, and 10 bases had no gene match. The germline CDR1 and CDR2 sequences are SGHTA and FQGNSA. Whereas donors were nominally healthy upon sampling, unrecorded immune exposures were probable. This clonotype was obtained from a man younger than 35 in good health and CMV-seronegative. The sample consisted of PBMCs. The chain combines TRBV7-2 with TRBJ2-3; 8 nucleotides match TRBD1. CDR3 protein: CASSLVRTGSGSDTQYF. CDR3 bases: TGTGCCAGCAGCTTAGTTAGGACAGGGAGTGGATCAGATACGCAGTATTTT.